The 12 T cell receptor beta chains in this list originate from one sample, sequenced in a study of blood T cell repertoires in COVID-19 (TCRdb year 2020). The library was produced with the immunoSEQ multiplex PCR assay. Held by TCRdb, this immuneACCESS table contains in-frame sequences only and omits some clones. Under half of the omission traces to an unresolved V gene where checked; the cause of the rest is unknown. A total of about 180,000 clones appear in this sample, roughly 88% of them only once. The ten largest make up over 9.5% of the sample. The sample comprised peripheral blood. These receptors were obtained from a human donor with active or convalescent COVID-19. The donor label of this sample is uncertain.

The J gene is TRBJ2-7, the V gene TRBV30; 9 bases match TRBD2. Germline values: CDR1 GTSNPN, CDR2 SVGIG (reference sequence). The CDR3 consists of 14 residues. Trimming at V came to 4 bases and at J to 0 bases, leaving 4 bases not matched to a gene. CDR3 amino acids: CAWKGAGGSYEQYF. CDR3 DNA: TGTGCCTGGAAGGGAGCGGGAGGCTCCTACGAGCAGTACTTC. The whole variable domain, remainder taken from reference TRBV30 and TRBJ2-7, is SQTIHQWPATLVQPVGSPLSLECTVEGTSNPNLYWYRQAAGRGLQLLFYSVGIGQISSEVPQNLSASRPQDRQFILSSKKLLLSDSGFYLCAWKGAGGSYEQYFGPGTRLTVT.

This clone has just one count. The gene calls are TRBV18 and TRBJ1-1; the match to TRBD1 covers 7 bases. The CDR3 is 13 amino acids. Germline V CDR1 and CDR2: KGHSH, LQKENI. The V gene end was trimmed by 6 bases and the J gene end by 7 bases; junction bases not matched to a gene: 8. The CDR3 loop is CASSQHRGGEAFF. The CDR3 nucleotides are TGTGCCAGCTCGCAACACAGGGGCGGTGAAGCTTTCTTT.

The chain joins TRBV11-3 to TRBJ2-1; possibly TRBD1 for D (6 bases). Germline V CDR1 and CDR2: SGHNT, YENEEA. V was trimmed by 5 bases and J by 7 bases, leaving 15 bases between them. This CDR3 is built from 14 residues. CDR3 DNA: TGTGCCAGCAGCCCCCCTTGGGGGCCGAATGAGCAGTTCTTC. Its protein product is CASSPPWGPNEQFF. The full variable domain, completed using reference TRBV11-3 and TRBJ2-1, is EAGVVQSPRYKIIEKKQPVAFWCNPISGHNTLYWYLQNLGQGPELLIRYENEEAVDDSQLPKDRFSAERLKGVDSTLKIQPAELGDSAVYLCASSPPWGPNEQFFGPGTRLTVL.

This sequence joins TRBV5-6 and TRBJ1-3; the D is unclear. Trimming removed 4 bases from V and 0 bases from J, with 17 bases in between. This CDR3 spans 17 amino acids. Germline assignment: CDR1 SGHDT and CDR2 YYEEEE. The CDR3 DNA sequence: TGTGCCAGCAGCGAACTGCCCCACAGCCTCTCTGGAAACACCATATATTTT. This sequence encodes CASSELPHSLSGNTIYF.

In its sample, this clone was seen once. The rearrangement uses TRBV27 and TRBJ1-2, with D maybe TRBD1 (6 bases). Germline CDR1 MNHEY, CDR2 SMNVEV (reference sequence). Trimming shortened V by 5 bases and J by 2 bases, and 9 bases separated the two germline ends. This CDR3 has 13 residues. CDR3 amino acids: CASSVRGNYGYTF. The CDR3 DNA reads TGTGCCAGCAGTGTCAGGGGCAACTATGGCTACACCTTC.

The genes are TRBV25-1 and TRBJ1-6, with a weak D call TRBD1 (6 bases). V was shortened by 2 bases and J by 7 bases, with 12 bases between the two germline ends. CDR3 size: 15 residues. CDR1 and CDR2 (germline): MGHDK, SYGVNS. CDR3 sequence: CASSEGGGGNSPLHF. Written as DNA, the CDR3 is TGTGCCAGCAGTGAAGGCGGGGGCGGGAATTCACCCCTCCACTTT.

This rearrangement joins TRBV2 to TRBJ2-3; 7 positions agree with TRBD1. V shed 5 bases, J shed 0 bases, and the junction held 2 bases outside the gene matches. This CDR3 is 14 amino acids long. Per germline, CDR1 SNHLY and CDR2 FYNNEI. The CDR3 DNA sequence: TGTGCCAGCAGTCAAGGGGGCAGCACAGATACGCAGTATTTT. Protein product: CASSQGGSTDTQYF.

V usage is TRBV7-2 and J usage is TRBJ2-7, with 9 bases matching TRBD2. Germline CDR1 and CDR2: SGHTA and FQGNSA. With 4 bases clipped from V and 8 bases from J, the junction kept 12 bases outside the gene matches. CDR3 length equals 15 residues. The DNA for the CDR3 is TGTGCCAGCAGCTCAGTGGTTAGCGGGGGCGGTAAGCAGTACTTC. Protein: CASSSVVSGGGKQYF. The full variable domain, completed using reference TRBV7-2 and TRBJ2-7, is GAGVSQSPSNKVTEKGKDVELRCDPISGHTALYWYRQSLGQGLEFLIYFQGNSAPDKSGLPSDRFSAERTGGSVSTLTIQRTQQEDSAVYLCASSSVVSGGGKQYFGPGTRLTVT.

This chain links TRBV28 with TRBJ1-1, with 9 bases fitting TRBD1. V lost 3 bases, J lost 10 bases, and 3 bases stayed unmatched. Germline V CDR1 and CDR2: MDHEN, SYDVKM. The CDR3 totals 12 residues. The CDR3 bases are TGTGCCAGCAGTTTGGGGGGACAGGGAGCTTTCTTT. Translated: CASSLGGQGAFF.

The chain uses TRBV7-9 and TRBJ1-1; D remains ambiguous. The length of the CDR3 is 13 residues. The V end lost 1 base, the J end lost 6 bases, and 9 bases lay between the germline ends. Germline V gene data show CDR1 as SEHNR and CDR2 as FQNEAQ (reference sequence). CDR3 in DNA: TGTGCCAGCAGCTTAGGGGCCAAGGCTGAAGCTTTCTTT. It is translated as CASSLGAKAEAFF.

The chain is built from TRBV29-1 and TRBJ2-1; D is possibly TRBD2 (6 bases). Germline assignment: CDR1 SQVTM and CDR2 ANQGSEA. The germline V and J ends were trimmed by 4 bases and 0 bases, with 13 bases remaining between them. This CDR3 contains 15 residues. CDR3 loop: CSVGTGSSSYNEQFF. CDR3 bases: TGCAGCGTTGGGACCGGGAGCTCCTCCTACAATGAGCAGTTCTTC.

This chain joins TRBV9 and TRBJ2-7; the D gene is possibly TRBD2 (6 bases). This CDR3 comprises 14 residues. Between the trimmed V and J ends, which lost 0 bases and 5 bases, there was a span of 12 bases. Germline CDR1 reads SGDLS; CDR2 reads YYNGEE. CDR3 DNA: TGTGCCAGCAGCGTAGTCGGGAGCGAAGACGAGCAGTACTTC. The encoded protein is CASSVVGSEDEQYF.